This T cell receptor beta chain was recovered during a study of CD8 T cells in Susac syndrome. V was trimmed by 3 bases and J by 6 bases, leaving 6 bases between them. Germline V gene data show CDR1 as MDHEN and CDR2 as SYDVKM. There are 11 residues in the CDR3. This clonotype was found a few times. Roughly 0.45 to 1 ug RNA was reverse transcribed with random hexamers. An immunoSEQ multiplex PCR generated amplified TCR beta CDR3 products spanning 54 Vbeta and 13 Jbeta. TCRdb re-derived calls from the immunoSEQ multiplex PCR reads in MiXCR, one entry per CDR3 protein. The sample lists about 300,000 distinct CDR3 sequences; 75% to 85% were seen once.

The J gene is TRBJ2-7, the V gene TRBV28, with D hard to call. The sample consisted of CD8+ T cells from PBMCs. The clonotype originates from a human donor with multiple sclerosis. In DNA, the CDR3 is TGTGCCAGCAGTTTTCCGGGCGAGCAGTACTTC. Protein: CASSFPGEQYF.